This T cell receptor beta chain was captured in a study of identical twins. The study's findings and limits: Invariant populations such as MAIT and iNKT cells could partly muddle zero-insertion analyses. The models systematically underestimated how much out-of-frame TCR alpha was shared in monozygotic twins.

Regarding this clonotype: Antigen unknown.

A universal primer site was added by template switching, and unique molecular identifiers were carried by the cDNA. TCRdb re-called the 5' RACE reads with MiXCR, one entry per CDR3 protein. Of fewer than 500,000 distinct CDR3 sequences in the sample, around an eighth were seen once. These same data were also listed under a study on yellow fever vaccine responses in identical twins. This second report adds: Vaccine-induced T cell responses in twins were reportedly observed to appear partly convergent, partly personalized.

This TCR was sampled from a woman aged 18-29 years in good health. Sample: CD4+ T cells sorted from blood.

CDR3: CASGRDSSHEDTQYF. For the CDR3, the DNA is TGTGCCAGCGGACGGGACTCCTCTCATGAAGATACGCAGTATTTT. The chain combines TRBV7-2 with TRBJ2-3, with D possibly TRBD2 on 6 matching bases. Germline V gene lookup returns CDR1 SGHTA and CDR2 FQGNSA. Trimming shortened V by 8 bases and J by 5 bases, and 20 bases separated the two germline ends. The CDR3 is made up of 15 amino acids.